This entry concerns a single TCR beta chain. Its specificity is unknown. Only in-frame clones appear in the TCRdb table, and some are missing; sequencing was by immunoSEQ multiplex PCR. Of fewer than 90,000 clones detected, approximately 80% appear once; the ten largest clones hold about 3.6%. This specimen belongs to a study of early stage breast cancer tumors. The wider study: Each sample averaged approximately 10-fold read coverage.

Germline CDR1 and CDR2: GTSNPN and SVGIG (reference sequence). This CDR3 comprises 11 residues. The V and J ends lost 1 base and 5 bases respectively, with 5 bases between them. Study-level findings and limits: Tumor and normal breast were distinguished via blood comparison in most of the 16 patients.

The specimen was blood. The clonotype originates from a person aged 60 to 70 with breast cancer. This sequence joins TRBV30 and TRBJ1-2; D uncertain. The CDR3 region has the DNA TGTGCCTGGAGTGGGATGTATGGCTACACCTTC. This encodes CAWSGMYGYTF.